This section outlines one T cell receptor beta chain sequence together with its context. In the original analysis: The assay estimated nucleated cells by amplifying reference gene primers. The method was immunoSEQ multiplex PCR; TCRdb's version includes in-frame clones alone and lacks a portion of them. D and trimming were read from the DNA, whereas the V and J calls and clone size are those reported in that table. The sample carries about 200,000 clones, 92% recorded once. This entry comes from a study of blood T cell repertoires in COVID-19. At the level of the study: Material from acute and convalescent COVID-19 was sourced from the United States, Italy and Spain. T cells, B-cell-depleted T cells, or PBMCs supplied cDNA or gDNA.

The CDR3 totals 11 residues. The germline gives CDR1 DFQATT, CDR2 SNEGSKA (reference sequence). Trimming removed 8 bases from V and 5 bases from J, with 12 bases in between. V usage is TRBV20-1 and J usage is TRBJ1-2, with D perhaps matching TRBD1 (5 bases). The TCR comes from a man aged 30 to 39 with acute or convalescent COVID-19. The sequencing sample was made of peripheral blood. The DNA of the CDR3 is TGCAGTAGGGCTCGGGGGTATGGCTACACCTTC. This sequence encodes CSRARGYGYTF.